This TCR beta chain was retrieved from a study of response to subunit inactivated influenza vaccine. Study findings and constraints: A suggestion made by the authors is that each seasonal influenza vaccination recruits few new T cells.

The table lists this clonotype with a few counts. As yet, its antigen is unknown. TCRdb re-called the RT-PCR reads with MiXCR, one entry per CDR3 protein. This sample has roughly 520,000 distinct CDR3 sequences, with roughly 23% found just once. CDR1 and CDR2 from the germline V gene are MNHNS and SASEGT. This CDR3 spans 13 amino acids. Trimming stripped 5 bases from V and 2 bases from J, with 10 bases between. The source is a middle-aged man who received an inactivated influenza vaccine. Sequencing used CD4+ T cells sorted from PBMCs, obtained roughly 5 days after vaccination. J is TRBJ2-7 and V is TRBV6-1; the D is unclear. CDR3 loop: CASSPQSPYEQYF. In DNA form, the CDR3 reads TGTGCCAGCAGTCCGCAAAGTCCCTACGAGCAGTACTTC.